These 7 T cell receptor beta chains share one sample of origin, sequenced in a study of blood T cells in healthy people across ages. Sample-barcoded 5' priming and a J-beta primer mix drove a second PCR of 7 to 11 cycles. Each CDR3 protein is one row after TCRdb ran MiXCR on the 5' RACE reads. This sample has 1.5 million to 1.9 million distinct CDR3 sequences, with 35% to 45% found just once. The sequenced sample was blood. These receptors were obtained from a woman aged 18-29 years in good health.

This chain connects TRBV20-1 to TRBJ2-3; D is possibly TRBD2 (6 bases). The CDR3 length is 12 residues. CDR1 and CDR2 from the germline V gene are DFQATT and SNEGSKA (reference sequence). Trimming took 7 bases from V and 0 from J, leaving 8 bases between them. CDR3 sequence (DNA): TGCAGTGTAGCGGCTAGCACAGATACGCAGTATTTT. It specifies CSVAASTDTQYF.

The J gene is TRBJ1-1, the V gene TRBV20-1; perhaps TRBD1 as D (6 bases). V was trimmed by 0 bases and J by 1 base, leaving 18 bases between them. CDR1 and CDR2 from the germline V gene are DFQATT and SNEGSKA (reference sequence). The CDR3 sequence is 17 residues long. CDR3 amino acids: CSARDGGAGRKNTEAFF. The DNA for the CDR3 is TGCAGTGCTAGAGATGGGGGGGCAGGGAGGAAGAACACTGAAGCTTTCTTT.

This clonotype was counted between two and nine times. The J gene is TRBJ2-7, the V gene TRBV7-8; D remains unclear. Germline loops: CDR1 SGHVS, CDR2 FQNEAQ. This CDR3 is 15 amino acids long. V lost 4 bases and J lost 0, with 13 bases in between. Written as DNA, the CDR3 is TGTGCCAGCAGCTATGTGGCAGGAACCTCCTACGAGCAGTACTTC. Its protein is CASSYVAGTSYEQYF.

This clonotype was counted a few times. The CDR3 DNA reads TGTGCCAGCGTCGGCGGGCGTTCCTACAATGAGCAGTTCTTC. Amino acid sequence: CASVGGRSYNEQFF. The chain uses TRBV3-1 and TRBJ2-1; a possible D gene is TRBD2 (5 bases). The germline V gene encodes CDR1 LGHDT and CDR2 YNNKEL (reference sequence). V dropped 8 bases and J dropped 1 base, with 12 bases sitting between them. The CDR3 totals 14 residues.

The table lists this clonotype with a few counts. The chain couples TRBV7-6 to TRBJ2-3, with D unresolved. CDR3 length: 14 amino acids. The germline gives CDR1 SGHVS, CDR2 FNYEAQ. Trimming left V 4 bases short and J 7 bases short, with 15 bases between. CDR3 nucleotides: TGTGCCAGCAGCTCCAATCCCGCACTAAATACGCAGTATTTT. Its protein is CASSSNPALNTQYF.

The chain uses TRBV7-9 and TRBJ2-1, with TRBD1 identical over 9 bases. Germline-derived CDR1 and CDR2 are SEHNR and FQNEAQ (reference sequence). The CDR3 covers 14 residues. Losses at the gene ends were 5 bases for V and 7 bases for J; bases not matched to a gene: 6. The CDR3 is CASSGQGQGNEQFF. CDR3 DNA: TGTGCCAGCAGCGGCCAGGGACAGGGAAATGAGCAGTTCTTC.

This clonotype was detected a few times. The genes are TRBV6-6 and TRBJ1-5; 8 bases agree with TRBD1. The junction had 9 bases not matched to a gene; V was cut back by 5 bases and J by 0 bases. The CDR3 spans 17 residues. CDR1 is MNHNY, CDR2 SVGAGI, per germline (reference sequence). The CDR3 is CASSRSDRAISNQPQHF. The CDR3 DNA follows: TGTGCCAGCAGTCGCTCGGACAGGGCCATTAGCAATCAGCCCCAGCATTTT.